This T cell receptor (beta chain) was recorded in a study of T cells in Graves' hyperthyroidism and ophthalmopathy. The study's findings and limits: A median around 6 months before onset, the model predicted ophthalmopathy.

Template material for amplifying TCR beta CDR3 regions consisted of RNA transcripts. Carried out on the TCR CDR3, a first-round RT-PCR used the HTBI primer set. MiXCR was run by TCRdb on the multiplex PCR reads, yielding one entry per CDR3 protein. The table has about 250,000 distinct CDR3 sequences, roughly 20% seen once. Diagnosing involved the use of clinical symptoms, serum thyroxine and TRAb, thyroid ultrasound and orbital computed tomography. Germline CDR1 reads SQVTM; CDR2 reads ANQGSEA. V was trimmed by 2 bases and J by 2 bases, leaving 16 bases between them. CDR3 length: 15 residues. This clonotype occurred a few times. Its antigen is currently unknown.

J is TRBJ2-7 and V is TRBV29-1; D not certain. The sequence was obtained from a young man with Graves' ophthalmopathy. Sequencing was done on a sample of blood. In DNA, the CDR3 is TGCAGCGTTGAATATCCCACCGGCAGAACCTACGAGCAGTACTTC. Translating it yields CSVEYPTGRTYEQYF.